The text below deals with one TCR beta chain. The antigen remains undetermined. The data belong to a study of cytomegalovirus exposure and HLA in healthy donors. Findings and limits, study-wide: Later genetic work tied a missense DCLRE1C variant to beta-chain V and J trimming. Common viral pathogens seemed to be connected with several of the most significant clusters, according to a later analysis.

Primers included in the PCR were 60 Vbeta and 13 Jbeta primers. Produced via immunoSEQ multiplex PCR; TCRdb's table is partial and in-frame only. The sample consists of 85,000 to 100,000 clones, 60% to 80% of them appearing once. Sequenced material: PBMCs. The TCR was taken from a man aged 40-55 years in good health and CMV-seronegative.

CDR3 region: CASSQDGRRDRGPAYEQYF. The CDR3 DNA follows: TGTGCCAGCAGCCAAGATGGGCGCCGGGACAGGGGCCCTGCCTACGAGCAGTACTTC. The V call is TRBV14, the J call TRBJ2-7, with 10 positions matching TRBD1. J lost 2 bases, V lost 0 bases, and 13 bases had no gene match. The CDR3 is 19 amino acids. Germline-derived CDR1 and CDR2 are SGHDN and FVKESK.